This T cell receptor (beta chain) was documented in a study of human T cells and chemical hapten exposure. The wider study: Variation in per-sample TCR yields came mainly from small pooled library volume differences. Study-wide results and limits: Counts of TCRs above 1 in 1000 frequency stayed unchanged with DPC sensitization.

Per the study methods: There were a median of approximately 96,000 TCRs per sample, with a range from roughly 20,000 to 700,000. One entry per CDR3 protein, called by TCRdb with MiXCR from the RACE reads. The V and J calls follow TCRdb's processing rather than the paper's. The table shows roughly 130,000 distinct CDR3 sequences, with about 9.4% occurring only once. This clonotype was observed at least ten times. Its specificity is not known. Germline V gene lookup returns CDR1 SGHVS and CDR2 FQNEAQ. The length of the CDR3 is 19 residues. V was trimmed by 2 bases and J by 0 bases, leaving 22 bases between them. Regarding time point: healthy volunteer bleed at 2 weeks. RNA extraction used unfractionated whole blood as the source of total RNA.

This TCR was sampled from a male donor in good health. Some clones in this sample may be carry-over from other donors' samples. The rearrangement uses TRBV7-8 and TRBJ1-2; weak D call: TRBD1 (5 bases). The sample comprised whole blood. The CDR3 DNA reads as TGTGCCAGCAGCTTAAAGACGGCCGGGGGTGTTTCGGCTAACTATGGCTACACCTTC. Protein product: CASSLKTAGGVSANYGYTF.